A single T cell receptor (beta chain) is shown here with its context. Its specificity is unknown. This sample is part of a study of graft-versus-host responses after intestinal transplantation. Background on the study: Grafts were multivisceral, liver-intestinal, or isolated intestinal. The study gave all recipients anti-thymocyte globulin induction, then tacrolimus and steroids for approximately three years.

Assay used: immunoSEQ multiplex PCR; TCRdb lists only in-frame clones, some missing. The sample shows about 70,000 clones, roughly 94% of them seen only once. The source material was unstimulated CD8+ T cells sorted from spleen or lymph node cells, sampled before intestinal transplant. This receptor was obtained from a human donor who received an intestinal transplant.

The CDR3 protein is CASSLTPGARTGANYGYTF. In DNA, the CDR3 is TGTGCCAGCAGCTTAACCCCTGGCGCGAGGACAGGAGCTAACTATGGCTACACCTTC. The chain has TRBV13 and TRBJ1-2, with TRBD1 matching 7 bases. The CDR3 consists of 19 residues. Germline-derived CDR1 and CDR2 are PRHDT and FYEKMQ (reference sequence). V lost 2 bases, J lost 0 bases, and 15 bases stayed unmatched.